There are many counts of the clone carrying this TCR beta chain. No antigen is known for it. There were TCR beta CDR3 regions amplified from RNA transcripts. The primer set for the first-round RT-PCR of the TCR CDR3 was HTBI. Each CDR3 protein gets one entry after TCRdb re-called the multiplex PCR reads with MiXCR. The sample lists 530,000 or so distinct CDR3 sequences; roughly a quarter were seen once. Criteria for exclusion of patients were uncontrolled infection, other autoimmune disease, pregnancy or lactation. V lost 1 base and J lost 7, with 10 bases in between. This CDR3 has 14 residues. The data were obtained in a study of T cells in Graves' hyperthyroidism and ophthalmopathy. Regarding the study as a whole: Ophthalmopathy was predicted by the model a median of about six months ahead of onset.

This clonotype was obtained from a woman under 40 with Graves' ophthalmopathy. The rearrangement uses TRBV12-3 or TRBV12-4 and TRBJ2-2; tentative D call: TRBD2 (6 bases). The specimen was blood. The CDR3 coding sequence is TGTGCCAGCAGTTTAGGTCCGGGGGTCGGGGAGCTGTTTTTT. This gives the protein CASSLGPGVGELFF.